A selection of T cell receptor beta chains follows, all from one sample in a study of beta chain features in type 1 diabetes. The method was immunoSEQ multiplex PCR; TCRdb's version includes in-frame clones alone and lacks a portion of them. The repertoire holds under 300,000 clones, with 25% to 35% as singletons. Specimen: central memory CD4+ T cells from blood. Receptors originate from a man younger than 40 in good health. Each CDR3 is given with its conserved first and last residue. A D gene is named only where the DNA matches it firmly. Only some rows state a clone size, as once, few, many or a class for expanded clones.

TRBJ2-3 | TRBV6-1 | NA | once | TGTGCCAGCACGTGGACAGAGCCATCCACAGATACGCAGTATTTT | CASTWTEPSTDTQYF
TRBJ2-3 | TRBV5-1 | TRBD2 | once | TGCGCCAGCAGCCCTGGTGCGGGAGAGACAGATACGCAGTATTTT | CASSPGAGETDTQYF
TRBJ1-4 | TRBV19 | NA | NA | TGTGCCAGTCAGCGGTCCAATGAAAAACTGTTTTTT | CASQRSNEKLFF
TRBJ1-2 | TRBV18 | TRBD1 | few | TGTGCCAGCTCACCGGGCGACAGGGCCGGCTATGGCTACACCTTC | CASSPGDRAGYGYTF
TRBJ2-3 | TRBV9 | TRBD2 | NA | TGTGCCAGCAGCATCGGTGGACTAGAAACAGATACGCAGTATTTT | CASSIGGLETDTQYF
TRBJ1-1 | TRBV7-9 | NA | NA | TGTGCCAGCAGCTTACCTCCTATGAACACTGAAGCTTTCTTT | CASSLPPMNTEAFF
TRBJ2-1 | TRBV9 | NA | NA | TGTGCCAGCAGCGGGAGGGCCCTCGGCAATGAGCAGTTCTTC | CASSGRALGNEQFF
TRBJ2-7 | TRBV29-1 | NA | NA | TGCAGCGTTGCGGGGTTAGACGTCTACGAGCAGTACTTC | CSVAGLDVYEQYF
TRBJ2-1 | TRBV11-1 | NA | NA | TGTGCCAGCAGCTTAGGGCAGTCAAGCTCCTACAATGAGCAGTTCTTC | CASSLGQSSSYNEQFF
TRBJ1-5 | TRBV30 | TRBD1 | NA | TGTGCCTGGAGGGGGACAGGAGCCTCTCAGCCCCAGCATTTT | CAWRGTGASQPQHF
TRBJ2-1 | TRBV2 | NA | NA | TGTGCCAGCAGTTCTAGTGGGAATGAGCAGTTCTTC | CASSSSGNEQFF
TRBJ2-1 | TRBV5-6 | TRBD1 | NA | TGTGCCAGCACCATGCAGGGACAGAGCTCCTACAATGAGCAGTTCTTC | CASTMQGQSSYNEQFF
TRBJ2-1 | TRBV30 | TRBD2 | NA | TGTGCCTGGAGCGGACTAGCGGGCTACAATGAGCAGTTCTTC | CAWSGLAGYNEQFF
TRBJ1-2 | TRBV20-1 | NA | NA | TGCAGTGCTCTGGGACCCGGGGGCTACACCTTC | CSALGPGGYTF
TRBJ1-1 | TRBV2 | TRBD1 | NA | TGTGCCAGCAGTTCACAGGGGGCCGCTGAAGCTTTCTTT | CASSSQGAAEAFF
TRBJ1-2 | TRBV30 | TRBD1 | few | TGTGCCTGGATGACAGGGCGGGGCTACACCTTC | CAWMTGRGYTF
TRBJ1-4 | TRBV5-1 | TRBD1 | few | TGCGCCAGCAGCTGGGGGACAGGGGATGAAAAACTGTTTTTT | CASSWGTGDEKLFF
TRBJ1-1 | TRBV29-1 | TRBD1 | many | TGCAGCGGCCTCCGGGACAGGAACACTGAAGCTTTCTTT | CSGLRDRNTEAFF
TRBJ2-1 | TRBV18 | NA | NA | TGTGCCAGCTCACCAGGGCTCGCCAATGAGCAGTTCTTC | CASSPGLANEQFF
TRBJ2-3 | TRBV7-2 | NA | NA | TGTGCCAGCAGCCGGACTACTAGCACAGATACGCAGTATTTT | CASSRTTSTDTQYF
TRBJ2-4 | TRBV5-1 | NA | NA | TGCGCCAGCAGCTATACAGCTCCAAAAGACATTCAGTACTTC | CASSYTAPKDIQYF
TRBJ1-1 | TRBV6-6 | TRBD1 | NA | TGTGCCAGCATCGGACAGGGGCGTTTGAACACTGAAGCTTTCTTT | CASIGQGRLNTEAFF
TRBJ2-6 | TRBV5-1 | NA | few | TGCGCCAGCAGCTCGGCAGGGCCTGGGGCCAACGTCCTGACTTTC | CASSSAGPGANVLTF
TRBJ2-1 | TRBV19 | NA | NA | TGTGCCAGTAGTCTGTCGGAGGTGGTGGAGCAGTTCTTC | CASSLSEVVEQFF
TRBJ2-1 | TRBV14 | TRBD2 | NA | TGTGCCAGCAGCCAACTAGCGGGGGCCTACAATGAGCAGTTCTTC | CASSQLAGAYNEQFF
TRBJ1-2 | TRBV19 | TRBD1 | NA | TGTGCCACCGTGGACAGGCAATATGGCTACACCTTC | CATVDRQYGYTF
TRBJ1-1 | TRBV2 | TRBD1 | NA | TGTGCCAGCAGTCTTAGGGGGCTTGGGACTGAAGCTTTCTTT | CASSLRGLGTEAFF
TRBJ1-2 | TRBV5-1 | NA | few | TGCGCCAGCAGCTTGCGCGGGGGTCCCCGGAGGGATGACTATGGCTACACCTTC | CASSLRGGPRRDDYGYTF
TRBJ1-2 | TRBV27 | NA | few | TGTGCCAGCAGTTTATCACCGCACTATGGCTACACCTTC | CASSLSPHYGYTF
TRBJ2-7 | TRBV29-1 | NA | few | TGCAGCGTTGGGACCGTCAGGCCCCTCAACGAGCAGTACTTC | CSVGTVRPLNEQYF
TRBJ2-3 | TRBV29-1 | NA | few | TGCAGCGCTCGACCCCCGGGGGATACGCAGTATTTT | CSARPPGDTQYF
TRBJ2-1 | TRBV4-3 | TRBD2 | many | TGCGCCAGCAGCCAAGGGGCGGGAGGGCCGAGTAATGAGCAGTTCTTC | CASSQGAGGPSNEQFF
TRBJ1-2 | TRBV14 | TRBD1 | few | TGTGCCAGCAGCCAAGGTCACGGACAGGGGGTGTTCTATGGCTACACCTTC | CASSQGHGQGVFYGYTF
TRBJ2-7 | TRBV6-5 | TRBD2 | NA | TGTGCCAGCAGTTACGGCGCGGGAGGGTCCTACGAGCAGTACTTC | CASSYGAGGSYEQYF
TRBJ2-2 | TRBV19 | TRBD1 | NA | TGTGCCAGTAGTTCCGGGACAGGGGGTACCGGGGAGCTGTTTTTT | CASSSGTGGTGELFF
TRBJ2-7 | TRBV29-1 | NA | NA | TGCAGCGTTGAAGGGCTGGGACGGCGACCCTACGAGCAGTACTTC | CSVEGLGRRPYEQYF